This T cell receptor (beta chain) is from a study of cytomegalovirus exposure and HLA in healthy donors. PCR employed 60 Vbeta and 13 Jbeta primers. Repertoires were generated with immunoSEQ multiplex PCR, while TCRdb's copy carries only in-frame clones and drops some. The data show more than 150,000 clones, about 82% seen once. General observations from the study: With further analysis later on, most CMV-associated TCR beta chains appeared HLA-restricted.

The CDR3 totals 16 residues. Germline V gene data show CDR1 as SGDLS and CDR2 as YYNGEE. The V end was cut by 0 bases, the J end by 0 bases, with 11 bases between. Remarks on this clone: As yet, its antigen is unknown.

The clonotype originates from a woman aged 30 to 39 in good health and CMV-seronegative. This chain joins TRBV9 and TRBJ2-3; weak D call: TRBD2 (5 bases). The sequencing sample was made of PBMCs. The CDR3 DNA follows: TGTGCCAGCAGCGTAGGGTCGGGGTTTAGCACAGATACGCAGTATTTT. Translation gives CASSVGSGFSTDTQYF. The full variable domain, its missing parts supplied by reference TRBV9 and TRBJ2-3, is DSGVTQTPKHLITATGQRVTLRCSPRSGDLSVYWYQQSLDQGLQFLIQYYNGEERAKGNILERFSAQQFPDLHSELNLSSLELGDSALYFCASSVGSGFSTDTQYFGPGTRLTVL.